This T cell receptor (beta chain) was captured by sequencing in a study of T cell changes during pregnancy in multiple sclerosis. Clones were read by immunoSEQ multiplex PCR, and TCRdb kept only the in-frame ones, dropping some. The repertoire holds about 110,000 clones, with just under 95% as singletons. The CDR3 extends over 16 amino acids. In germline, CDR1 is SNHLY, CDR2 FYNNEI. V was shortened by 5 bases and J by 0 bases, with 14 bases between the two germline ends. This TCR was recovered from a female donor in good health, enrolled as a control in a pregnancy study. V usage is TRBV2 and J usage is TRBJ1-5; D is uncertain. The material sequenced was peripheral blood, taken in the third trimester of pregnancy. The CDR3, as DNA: TGTGCCAGCAGTCCCAGCAGGAAGGATAGCAATCAGCCCCAGCATTTT. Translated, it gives CASSPSRKDSNQPQHF.